The clone carrying this TCR beta chain was seen only once. The sample is drawn from a study of cytomegalovirus exposure and HLA in healthy donors. PCR used 60 Vbeta primers and 13 Jbeta primers. Profiling relied on immunoSEQ multiplex PCR, and the TCRdb table lists in-frame clones only, not all of them. The sample consists of 50,000 or so clones, roughly four fifths of them appearing once. There are 13 residues in the CDR3. The V end was cut by 1 base, the J end by 2 bases, with 4 bases between. Source material: PBMCs. V is TRBV5-3 and J is TRBJ1-3; unclear D gene. TRBV5-3 is recorded as an ORF, its role being uncertain. This TCR derives from a boy between 5 and 17 years old in good health and CMV-seropositive. The DNA for the CDR3 is TGTGCCAGAAGCTTGTTAACTGGAAACACCATATATTTT. This translates into CARSLLTGNTIYF.